Listed here are 16 T cell receptor beta chains from one sample, sequenced in a study of blood T cells in healthy people across ages. Together with a sample-barcoded 5' primer, a J-beta primer mix was included in a second PCR lasting about 7 to 12 cycles. MiXCR was run by TCRdb on the 5' RACE reads, yielding one entry per CDR3 protein. The sample shows roughly 1,500,000 distinct CDR3 sequences, about 35% of them seen only once. The sequenced sample was blood. The receptors come from a woman in her 30s in good health.

This clonotype has more than one count but fewer than ten. The chain joins TRBV20-1 to TRBJ2-1; D is perhaps TRBD2 (5 bases). The germline CDR1 and CDR2 sequences are DFQATT and SNEGSKA (reference sequence). With 0 bases removed from V and 1 base from J, the gap between germline ends came to 13 bases. The CDR3 runs 16 residues. Written as DNA, the CDR3 is TGCAGTGCTAGAGACGCCCTCGACTATTCCTACAATGAGCAGTTCTTC. Its translation is CSARDALDYSYNEQFF.

The chain couples TRBV11-1 to TRBJ2-3, with TRBD1 as a possible D gene (6 bases). Deletions cut 5 bases from V and 2 bases from J, with 17 bases between. The CDR3 extends over 16 amino acids. The V gene's germline CDR1 is SGHAT and CDR2 FQDESV (reference sequence). CDR3 region: CASSVNRAVSTDTQYF. The CDR3 nucleotides read TGTGCCAGCAGCGTAAACAGGGCTGTCTCCACAGATACGCAGTATTTT.

This CDR3 is CASSHATENYGYTF. DNA for the CDR3: TGCGCCAGCAGCCATGCCACCGAGAACTATGGCTACACCTTC. The rearrangement links TRBV4-1 to TRBJ1-2; D not resolved. The CDR3 consists of 14 residues. Germline lookup yields CDR1 MGHRA and CDR2 YSYEKL. The V end lost 3 bases, the J end lost 2 bases, and 10 bases lay between the germline ends.

This sequence joins TRBV12-3 or TRBV12-4 and TRBJ2-4; tentatively, D is TRBD1 (6 bases). Trimming shortened V by 6 bases and J by 9 bases, and 21 bases separated the two germline ends. The CDR3 is 15 residues long. The CDR3 is CASRSGQGRRSIQYF. The CDR3 DNA is TGTGCCAGCAGAAGTGGGCAGGGGAGACGTAGCATTCAGTACTTC.

The chain has TRBV6-5 and TRBJ2-3; 12 bases align to TRBD2. CDR3 length: 16 residues. Trimming removed 4 bases from V and 2 bases from J; junction bases left unmatched: 4. Germline V gene data show CDR1 as MNHEY and CDR2 as SVGAGI. The DNA for the CDR3 is TGTGCCAGCAGTTTTGGACTAGCGGGGACCACAGATACGCAGTATTTT. Translated, it gives CASSFGLAGTTDTQYF.

In its sample, this clonotype was seen a few times. The chain recombines TRBV6-1 with TRBJ2-3; no clear D gene. CDR1 is MNHNS, CDR2 SASEGT, per germline. The V end was cut by 4 bases, the J end by 0 bases, with 14 bases between. The CDR3 is 16 amino acids. CDR3 region: CASSAWILTSTDTQYF. The CDR3 DNA reads TGTGCCAGCAGTGCTTGGATTTTAACTAGCACAGATACGCAGTATTTT.

This clonotype showed up just a few times. The rearrangement links TRBV15 to TRBJ2-3; 11 bases are a match to TRBD2. In germline, CDR1 is LNHNV, CDR2 YYDKDF (reference sequence). CDR3 length: 16 residues. Trimming removed 2 bases from V and 3 bases from J; junction bases left unmatched: 4. CDR3 nucleotide sequence: TGTGCCACCAGCAGACAACTAGCGGGAGTAACAGATACGCAGTATTTT. It yields the protein CATSRQLAGVTDTQYF.

This clonotype was observed a handful of times. The chain uses TRBV27 and TRBJ2-7; TRBD2 matches 13 bases. The CDR3 extends over 15 amino acids. V trimming: 6 bases; J trimming: 7 bases; junction bases outside the gene matches: 9. Germline assignment: CDR1 MNHEY and CDR2 SMNVEV (reference sequence). The CDR3 loop reads CASSSRTSGSGEQYF. CDR3 bases: TGTGCCAGCAGCTCTCGGACTAGCGGGAGCGGGGAGCAGTACTTC.

The chain links TRBV29-1 to TRBJ1-2, with 7 bases aligning to TRBD1. With V trimmed by 6 bases and J by 4 bases, 8 bases remained unmatched. Germline CDR1 is SQVTM and CDR2 is ANQGSEA. This CDR3 spans 13 amino acids. Here the CDR3 reads CSVRRDSVYGYTF. For the CDR3, the DNA is TGCAGCGTGAGGCGGGACAGCGTCTATGGCTACACCTTC.

The chain combines TRBV7-3 with TRBJ2-7; 8 nucleotides line up with TRBD1. J gave up 6 bases and V 4 bases, and 5 bases lay outside the gene matches. Per germline, CDR1 SGHTA and CDR2 FQGTGA. This CDR3 has 13 residues. CDR3 region: CASSWTGIGEQYF. As DNA, the CDR3 is TGTGCCAGCAGCTGGACAGGGATTGGCGAGCAGTACTTC.

This clonotype showed up just a few times. The rearrangement joins TRBV5-1 to TRBJ2-7; 9 bases are a match to TRBD1. This CDR3 is built from 16 residues. The junction had 10 bases not matched to a gene; V was cut back by 4 bases and J by 2 bases. The germline V gene has CDR1 SGHRS and CDR2 YFSETQ. CDR3 loop: CASSRLGQGNPYEQYF. The CDR3 DNA follows: TGCGCCAGCAGCCGGTTGGGACAGGGCAACCCCTACGAGCAGTACTTC.

The chain employs TRBV5-1 and TRBJ1-1, with TRBD1 matching over 7 bases. Germline lookup yields CDR1 SGHRS and CDR2 YFSETQ. Trimming took 4 bases from V and 3 from J; bases not matched to a gene: 6. The CDR3 loop spans 14 amino acids. CDR3 amino acids: CASSPRRGHTEAFF. CDR3 in DNA: TGCGCCAGCAGCCCCCGTAGGGGGCACACTGAAGCTTTCTTT.

Remarks on this clonotype: This may arise from a read error, as a much more abundant clone is one base away. This rearrangement joins TRBV20-1 to TRBJ2-7; 9 positions match TRBD2. The CDR3 loop spans 13 amino acids. Trimming at V came to 4 bases and at J to 3 bases, leaving 4 bases not matched to a gene. CDR1 DFQATT and CDR2 SNEGSKA come from the germline V gene (reference sequence). The CDR3 DNA follows: TGCAGTGCTATAGCGGGAGTTGGCTACGAGCAGTACTTC. Translation: CSAIAGVGYEQYF.

The V call is TRBV10-3, the J call TRBJ2-1; TRBD1 aligns across 8 bases. Germline CDR1 ENHRY, CDR2 SYGVKD. The length of the CDR3 is 11 residues. Losses at the gene ends were 10 bases for V and 15 bases for J; bases not matched to a gene: 11. The CDR3 sequence: CATGPRDRGFF. The CDR3, as DNA: TGTGCCACCGGCCCCCGAGACAGGGGGTTCTTC.

This clonotype was seen a handful of times. This chain uses TRBV11-2 with TRBJ2-7; D gene ambiguous. The V end lost 6 bases, the J end lost 6 bases, and 12 bases lay between the germline ends. The germline V gene has CDR1 SGHAT and CDR2 FQNNGV. The CDR3 loop spans 12 amino acids. CDR3 sequence reads: CASSYDSGEQYF. The CDR3 coding sequence is TGTGCCAGCAGTTACGACTCCGGCGAGCAGTACTTC.

As concerns this clonotype: The junction differs from germline at one of its ends, possibly a read error. The V gene is TRBV9, the J gene TRBJ1-6; D call uncertain. This CDR3 has 12 amino acids. Germline CDR1 reads SGDLS; CDR2 reads YYNGEE. CDR3 bases: TGTGCCAGCAACGTAGGAAATTCACCCCTCCACTTT. Translated: CASNVGNSPLHF.